This paragraph covers one TCR beta chain sequence. Its antigen remains unknown. The CDR3 sequence is 13 residues long. Trimming shortened V by 6 bases and J by 3 bases, and 9 bases separated the two germline ends. In germline, CDR1 is SNHLY, CDR2 FYNNEI. The record originates from a study of coeliac disease. Overall study findings and caveats: Active celiac intraepithelial and lamina propria samples had lower TRB and TRG clonality than control samples. Unbiased detection of gliadin-specific T cells was judged not feasible with this approach. Published gliadin-specific TRB sequences appeared in about 50% of the 18 coeliac samples, 1 of 6 controls. TRB repertoires were largely private, with most amino acid sequences found in only one sample.

Generated by immunoSEQ multiplex PCR, the TCRdb table keeps only in-frame clones and is missing some. The data show about 2,500 clones, over 70% seen once. Material: lymphocytes from the gut lamina propria. This chain links TRBV2 with TRBJ1-5; a weak D match, TRBD1 (6 bases). This TCR was sampled from a human donor without celiac disease. The CDR3 DNA is TGTGCCAGCAGGGGGGCAGTCAATCAGCCCCAGCATTTT. It codes for CASRGAVNQPQHF.